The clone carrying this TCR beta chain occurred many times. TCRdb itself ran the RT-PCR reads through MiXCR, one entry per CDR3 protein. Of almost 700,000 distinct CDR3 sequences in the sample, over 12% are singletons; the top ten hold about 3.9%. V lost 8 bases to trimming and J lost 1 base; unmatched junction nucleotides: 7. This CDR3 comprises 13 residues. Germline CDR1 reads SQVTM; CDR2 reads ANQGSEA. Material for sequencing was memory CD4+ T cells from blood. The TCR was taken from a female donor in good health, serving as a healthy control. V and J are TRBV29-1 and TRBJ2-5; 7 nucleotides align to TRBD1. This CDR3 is CSPWDSFQETQYF. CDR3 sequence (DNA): TGCAGCCCTTGGGACAGTTTCCAAGAGACCCAGTACTTC.